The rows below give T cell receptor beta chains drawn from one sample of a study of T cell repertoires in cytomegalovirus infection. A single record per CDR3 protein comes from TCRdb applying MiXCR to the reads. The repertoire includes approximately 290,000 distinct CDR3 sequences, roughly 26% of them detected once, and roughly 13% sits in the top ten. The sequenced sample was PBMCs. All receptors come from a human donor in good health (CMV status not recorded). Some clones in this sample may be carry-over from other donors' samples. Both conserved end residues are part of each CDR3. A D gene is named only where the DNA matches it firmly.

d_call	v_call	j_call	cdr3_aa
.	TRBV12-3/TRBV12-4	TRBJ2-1	CASSLVPYNEQFF
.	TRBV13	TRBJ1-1	CASSLGYSALNTEAFF
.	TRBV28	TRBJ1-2	CASSWEGVGYTF
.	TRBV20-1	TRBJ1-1	CSARDQRGLITFF
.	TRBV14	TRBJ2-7	CASSQVEGTEQYF
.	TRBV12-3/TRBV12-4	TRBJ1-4	CASKLGSNEKLFF
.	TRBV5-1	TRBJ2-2	CASSSKGGNTGELFF
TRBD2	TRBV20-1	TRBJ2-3	CSARVERGSADTQYF
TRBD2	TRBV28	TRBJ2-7	CASSLSVGGAREQYF
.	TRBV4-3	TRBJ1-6	CASSQRLSYNSPLHF
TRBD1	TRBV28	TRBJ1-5	CASSPRTGGRQPQHF
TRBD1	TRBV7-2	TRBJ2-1	CASFSGQGRKNEQFF
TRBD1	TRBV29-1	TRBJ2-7	CSVGRTGMAYEQYF
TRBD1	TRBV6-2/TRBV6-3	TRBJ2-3	CASRDRVSTDTQYF
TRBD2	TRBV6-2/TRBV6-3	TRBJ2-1	CASSYVRLAGTYNEQFF
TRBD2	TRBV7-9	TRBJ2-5	CASSHRGLGLETQYF
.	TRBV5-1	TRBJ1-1	CASSSSRLTEAFF
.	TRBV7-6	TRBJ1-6	CASSLAGLLNSPLHF
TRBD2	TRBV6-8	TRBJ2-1	CASNQREVWNEQFF
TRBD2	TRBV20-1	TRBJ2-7	CSALSSGRAYEQYF
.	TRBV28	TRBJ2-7	CASSSPGLRLPYEQYF
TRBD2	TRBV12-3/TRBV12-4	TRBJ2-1	CASTRRASGRDEQFF
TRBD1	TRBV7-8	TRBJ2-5	CASSRRQGEETQYF
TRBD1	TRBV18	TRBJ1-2	CASSPGMTGDGYTF
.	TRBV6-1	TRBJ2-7	CASSVRVYYEQYF
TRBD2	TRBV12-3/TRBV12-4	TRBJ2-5	CASSPGLAAGPGTQYF
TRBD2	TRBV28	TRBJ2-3	CASRKGTSRYTDTQYF
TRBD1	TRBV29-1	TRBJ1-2	CSVTGQLNYGYTF
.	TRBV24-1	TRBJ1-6	CATSRAGDNSPLHF
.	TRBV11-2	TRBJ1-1	CASSLGDRSLTEAFF
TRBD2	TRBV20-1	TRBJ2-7	CSAPGSGSQYEQYF
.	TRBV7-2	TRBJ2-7	CASSLSGLQSYEQYF
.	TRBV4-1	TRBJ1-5	CASSGRGGPQPQHF
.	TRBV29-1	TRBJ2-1	CSVVSYNEQFF
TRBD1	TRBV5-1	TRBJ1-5	CASSLGGDSHQPQHF
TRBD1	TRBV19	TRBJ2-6	CASSSTGVDNVLTF
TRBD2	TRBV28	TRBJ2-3	CASPPGTSGYTDTQYF
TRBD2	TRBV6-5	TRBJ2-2	CASSYPAGVPGELFF
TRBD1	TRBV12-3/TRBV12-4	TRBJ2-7	CASSPRQGATYEQYF
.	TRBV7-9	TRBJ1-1	CASSLEGRETEAFF
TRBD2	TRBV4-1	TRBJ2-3	CASSHASGRPGTQYF
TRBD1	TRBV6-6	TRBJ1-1	CASSPRQGRDTEAFF
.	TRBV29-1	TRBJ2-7	CSVAPGLGEQYF
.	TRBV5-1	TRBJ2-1	CASSGEFTGGQGNEQFF
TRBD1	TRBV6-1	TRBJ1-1	CASRYRGLAPLNTEAFF
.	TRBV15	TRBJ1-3	CATSTASLGNTIYF
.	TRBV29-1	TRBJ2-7	CSFGTLYEQYF
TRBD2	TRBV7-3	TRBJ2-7	CASSLMGGGAYEQYF
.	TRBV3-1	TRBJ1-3	CASSQDPRVGNTIYF